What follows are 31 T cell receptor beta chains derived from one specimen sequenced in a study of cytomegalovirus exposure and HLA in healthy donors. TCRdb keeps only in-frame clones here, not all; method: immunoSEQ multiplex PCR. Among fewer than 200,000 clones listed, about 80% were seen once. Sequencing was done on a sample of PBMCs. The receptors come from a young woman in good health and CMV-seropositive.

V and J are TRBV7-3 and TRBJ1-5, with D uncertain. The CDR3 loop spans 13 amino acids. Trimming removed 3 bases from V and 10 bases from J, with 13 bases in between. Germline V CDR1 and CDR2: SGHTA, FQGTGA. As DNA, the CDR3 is TGTGCCAGCAGCTTTACTCCGAGCGAACCCCAGCATTTT. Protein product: CASSFTPSEPQHF. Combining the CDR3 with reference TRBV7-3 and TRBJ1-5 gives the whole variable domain GAGVSQTPSNKVTEKGKYVELRCDPISGHTALYWYRQSLGQGPEFLIYFQGTGAADDSGLPNDRFFAVRPEGSVSTLKIQRTERGDSAVYLCASSFTPSEPQHFGDGTRLSIL.

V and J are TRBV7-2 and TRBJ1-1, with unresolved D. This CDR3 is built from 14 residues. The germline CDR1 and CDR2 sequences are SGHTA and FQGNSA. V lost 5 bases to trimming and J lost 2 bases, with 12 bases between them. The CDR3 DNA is TGTGCCAGCAGCAACGTCAGGCGCAACACTGAAGCTTTCTTT. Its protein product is CASSNVRRNTEAFF.

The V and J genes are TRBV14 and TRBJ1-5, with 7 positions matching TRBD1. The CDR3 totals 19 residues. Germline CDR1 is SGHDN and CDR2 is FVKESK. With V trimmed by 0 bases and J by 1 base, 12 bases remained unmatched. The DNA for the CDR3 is TGTGCCAGCAGCCAAGATATTATTACCGGGACAGCGAGCAATCAGCCCCAGCATTTT. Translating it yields CASSQDIITGTASNQPQHF.

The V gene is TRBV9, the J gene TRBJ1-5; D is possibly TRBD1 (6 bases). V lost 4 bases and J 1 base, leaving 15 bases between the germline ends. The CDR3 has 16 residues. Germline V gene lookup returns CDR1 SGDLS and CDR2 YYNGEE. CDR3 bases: TGTGCCAGCAGCCCAGGTGATGGACAGAGCAATCAGCCCCAGCATTTT. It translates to CASSPGDGQSNQPQHF.

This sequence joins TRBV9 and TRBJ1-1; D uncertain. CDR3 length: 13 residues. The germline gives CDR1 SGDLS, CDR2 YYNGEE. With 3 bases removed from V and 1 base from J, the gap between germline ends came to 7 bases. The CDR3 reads CASSGGSNTEAFF. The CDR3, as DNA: TGTGCCAGCAGCGGAGGTTCGAACACTGAAGCTTTCTTT. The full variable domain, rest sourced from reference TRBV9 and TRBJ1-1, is DSGVTQTPKHLITATGQRVTLRCSPRSGDLSVYWYQQSLDQGLQFLIQYYNGEERAKGNILERFSAQQFPDLHSELNLSSLELGDSALYFCASSGGSNTEAFFGQGTRLTVV.

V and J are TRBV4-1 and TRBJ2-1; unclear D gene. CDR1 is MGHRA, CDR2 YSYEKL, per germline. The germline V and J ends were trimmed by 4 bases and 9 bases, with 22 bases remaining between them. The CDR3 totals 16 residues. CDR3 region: CASSPPADPARGEQFF. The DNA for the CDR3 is TGCGCCAGCAGCCCTCCCGCCGACCCAGCACGCGGTGAGCAGTTCTTC.

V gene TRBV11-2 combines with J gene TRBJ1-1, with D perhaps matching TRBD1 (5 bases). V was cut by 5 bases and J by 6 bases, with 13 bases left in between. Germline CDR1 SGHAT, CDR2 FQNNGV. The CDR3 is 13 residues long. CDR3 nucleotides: TGTGCCAGCAGCCGGGAGGGCAGGGCTGAAGCTTTCTTT. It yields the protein CASSREGRAEAFF.

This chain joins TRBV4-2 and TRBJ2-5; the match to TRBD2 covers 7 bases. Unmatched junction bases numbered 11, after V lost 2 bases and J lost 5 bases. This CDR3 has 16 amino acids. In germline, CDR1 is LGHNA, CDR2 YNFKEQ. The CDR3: CASSQWGTNSAETQYF. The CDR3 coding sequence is TGTGCCAGCAGCCAATGGGGGACTAACTCTGCGGAGACCCAGTACTTC.

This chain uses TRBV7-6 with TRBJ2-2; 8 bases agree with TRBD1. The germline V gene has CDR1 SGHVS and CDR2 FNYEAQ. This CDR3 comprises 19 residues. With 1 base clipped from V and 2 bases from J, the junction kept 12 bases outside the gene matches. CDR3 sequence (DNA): TGTGCCAGCAGCTTAGTCCCCCCCGACAGGGGCTTTAACACCGGGGAGCTGTTTTTT. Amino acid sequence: CASSLVPPDRGFNTGELFF.

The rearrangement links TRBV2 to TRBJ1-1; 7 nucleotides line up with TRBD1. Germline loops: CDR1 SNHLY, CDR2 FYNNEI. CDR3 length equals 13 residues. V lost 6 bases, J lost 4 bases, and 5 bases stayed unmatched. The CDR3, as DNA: TGTGCCAGCAGACGACAGGGAGCCACTGAAGCTTTCTTT. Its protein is CASRRQGATEAFF.

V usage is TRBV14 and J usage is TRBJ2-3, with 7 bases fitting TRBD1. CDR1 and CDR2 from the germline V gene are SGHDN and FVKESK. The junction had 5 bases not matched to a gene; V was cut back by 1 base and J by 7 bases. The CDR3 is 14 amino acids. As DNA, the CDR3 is TGTGCCAGCAGCCAAGGACAGGGTTCTTATACGCAGTATTTT. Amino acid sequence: CASSQGQGSYTQYF. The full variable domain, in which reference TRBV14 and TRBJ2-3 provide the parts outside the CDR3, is EAGVTQFPSHSVIEKGQTVTLRCDPISGHDNLYWYRRVMGKEIKFLLHFVKESKQDESGMPNNRFLAERTGGTYSTLKVQPAELEDSGVYFCASSQGQGSYTQYFGPGTRLTVL.

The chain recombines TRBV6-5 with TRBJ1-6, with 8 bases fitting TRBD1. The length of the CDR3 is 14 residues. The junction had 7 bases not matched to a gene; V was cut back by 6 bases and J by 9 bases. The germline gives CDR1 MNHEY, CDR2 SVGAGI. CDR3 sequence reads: CASSLGQGVSPLHF. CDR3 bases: TGTGCCAGCAGCCTAGGACAGGGCGTTTCACCCCTCCACTTT.

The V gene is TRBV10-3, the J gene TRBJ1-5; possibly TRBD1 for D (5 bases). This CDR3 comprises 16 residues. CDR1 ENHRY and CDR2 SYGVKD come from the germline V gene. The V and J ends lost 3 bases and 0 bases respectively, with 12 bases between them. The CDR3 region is CAISDPGEVSNQPQHF. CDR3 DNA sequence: TGTGCCATCAGTGACCCGGGGGAGGTTAGCAATCAGCCCCAGCATTTT.

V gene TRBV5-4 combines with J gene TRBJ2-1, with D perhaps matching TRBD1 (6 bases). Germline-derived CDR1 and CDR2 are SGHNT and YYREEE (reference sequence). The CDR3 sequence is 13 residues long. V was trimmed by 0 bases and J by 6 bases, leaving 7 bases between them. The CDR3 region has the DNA TGTGCCAGCAGCTTGGGGACAGTCAATGAGCAGTTCTTC. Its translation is CASSLGTVNEQFF.

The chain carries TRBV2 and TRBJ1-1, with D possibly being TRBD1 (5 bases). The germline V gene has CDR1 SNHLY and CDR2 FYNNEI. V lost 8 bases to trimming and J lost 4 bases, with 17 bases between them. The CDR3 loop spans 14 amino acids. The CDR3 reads CASQGRGVSTEAFF. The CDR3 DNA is TGTGCCAGCCAAGGACGGGGGGTGAGCACTGAAGCTTTCTTT.

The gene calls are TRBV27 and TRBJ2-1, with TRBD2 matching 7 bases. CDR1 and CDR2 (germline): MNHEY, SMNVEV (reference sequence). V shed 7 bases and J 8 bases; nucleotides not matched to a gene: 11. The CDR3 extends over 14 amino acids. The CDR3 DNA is TGTGCCAGCACCGTGGGGGGGGGTGGGGATGAGCAGTTCTTC. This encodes CASTVGGGGDEQFF.

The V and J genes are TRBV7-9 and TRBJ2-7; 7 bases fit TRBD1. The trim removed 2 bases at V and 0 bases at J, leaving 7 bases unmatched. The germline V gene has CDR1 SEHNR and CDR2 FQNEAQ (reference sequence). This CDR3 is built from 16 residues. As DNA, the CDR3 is TGTGCCAGCAGCTTATTGTCCGGGACAGACTCCTACGAGCAGTACTTC. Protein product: CASSLLSGTDSYEQYF.

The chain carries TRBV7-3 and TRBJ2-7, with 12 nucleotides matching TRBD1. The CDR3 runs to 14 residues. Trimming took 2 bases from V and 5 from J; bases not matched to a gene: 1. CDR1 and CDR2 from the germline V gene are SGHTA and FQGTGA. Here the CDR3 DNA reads TGTGCCAGCAGCTTAGGGACAGGGGGCAACGAGCAGTACTTC. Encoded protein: CASSLGTGGNEQYF.

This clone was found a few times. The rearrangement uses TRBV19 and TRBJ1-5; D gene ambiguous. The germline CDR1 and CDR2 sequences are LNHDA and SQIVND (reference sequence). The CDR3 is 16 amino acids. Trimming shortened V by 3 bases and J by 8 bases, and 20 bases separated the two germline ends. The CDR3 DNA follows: TGTGCCAGTAGTATGAACCCGGGAGCGAACCTCGAGCCCCAGCATTTT. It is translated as CASSMNPGANLEPQHF.

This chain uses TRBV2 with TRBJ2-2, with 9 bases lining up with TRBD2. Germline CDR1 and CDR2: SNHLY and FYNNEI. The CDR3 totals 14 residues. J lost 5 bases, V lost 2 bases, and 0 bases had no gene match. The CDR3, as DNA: TGTGCCAGCAGTGAACTAGCGGGGACCGGGGAGCTGTTTTTT. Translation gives CASSELAGTGELFF.

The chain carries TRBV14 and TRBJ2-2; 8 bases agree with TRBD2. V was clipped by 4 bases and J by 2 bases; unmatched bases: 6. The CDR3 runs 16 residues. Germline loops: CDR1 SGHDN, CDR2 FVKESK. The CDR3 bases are TGTGCCAGCAGCCCACGGGAGGGGCCAAACACCGGGGAGCTGTTTTTT. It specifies CASSPREGPNTGELFF.

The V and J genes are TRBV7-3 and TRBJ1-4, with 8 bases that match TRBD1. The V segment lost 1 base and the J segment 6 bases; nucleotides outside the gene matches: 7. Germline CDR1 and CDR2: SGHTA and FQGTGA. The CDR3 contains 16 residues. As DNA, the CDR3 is TGTGCCAGCAGCTTAAGGGACAGGACCAGATATGAAAAACTGTTTTTT. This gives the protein CASSLRDRTRYEKLFF.

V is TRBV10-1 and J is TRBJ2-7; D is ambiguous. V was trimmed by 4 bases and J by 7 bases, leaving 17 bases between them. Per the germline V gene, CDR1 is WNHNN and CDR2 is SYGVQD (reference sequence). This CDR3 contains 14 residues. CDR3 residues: CASSVKSDDCEQYF. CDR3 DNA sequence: TGCGCCAGCAGTGTTAAGTCAGATGACTGTGAGCAGTACTTC.

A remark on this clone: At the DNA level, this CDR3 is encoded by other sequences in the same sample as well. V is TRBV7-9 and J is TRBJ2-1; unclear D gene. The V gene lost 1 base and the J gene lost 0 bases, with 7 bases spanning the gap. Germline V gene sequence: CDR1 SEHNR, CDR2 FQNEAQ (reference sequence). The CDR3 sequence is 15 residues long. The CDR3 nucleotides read TGTGCCAGCAGCTTAGGGTCCGGCTCCTACAATGAGCAGTTCTTC. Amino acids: CASSLGSGSYNEQFF.

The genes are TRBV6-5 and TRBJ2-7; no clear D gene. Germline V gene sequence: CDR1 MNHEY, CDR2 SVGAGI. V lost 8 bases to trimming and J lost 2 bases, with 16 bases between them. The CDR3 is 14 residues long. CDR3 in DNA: TGTGCCAGCCAACCGGGTGGGTTTCCCTACGAGCAGTACTTC. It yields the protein CASQPGGFPYEQYF.

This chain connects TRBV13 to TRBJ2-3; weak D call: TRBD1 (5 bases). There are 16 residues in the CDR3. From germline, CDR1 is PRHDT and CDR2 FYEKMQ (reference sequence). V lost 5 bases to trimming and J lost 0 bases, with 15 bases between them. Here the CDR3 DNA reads TGTGCCAGCAGCCAACCAAGGACACAAAGCACAGATACGCAGTATTTT. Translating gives CASSQPRTQSTDTQYF.

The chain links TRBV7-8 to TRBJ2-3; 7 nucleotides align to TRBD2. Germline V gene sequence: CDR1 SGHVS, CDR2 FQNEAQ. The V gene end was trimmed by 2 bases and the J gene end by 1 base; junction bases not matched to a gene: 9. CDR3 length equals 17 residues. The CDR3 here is CASSLTRSGAGTDTQYF. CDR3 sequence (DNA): TGTGCCAGCAGCTTAACCCGAAGCGGGGCCGGCACAGATACGCAGTATTTT.

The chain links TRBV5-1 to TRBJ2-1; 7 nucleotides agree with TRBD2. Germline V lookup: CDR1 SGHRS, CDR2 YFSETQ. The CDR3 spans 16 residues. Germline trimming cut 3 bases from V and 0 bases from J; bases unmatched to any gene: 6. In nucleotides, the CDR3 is TGCGCCAGCAGCTGGGGGGGTGATTCCTCCTACAATGAGCAGTTCTTC. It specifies CASSWGGDSSYNEQFF.

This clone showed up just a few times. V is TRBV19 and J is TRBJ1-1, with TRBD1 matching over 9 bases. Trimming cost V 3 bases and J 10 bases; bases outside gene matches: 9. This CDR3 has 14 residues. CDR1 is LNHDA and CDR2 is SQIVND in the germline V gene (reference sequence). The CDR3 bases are TGTGCCAGTAGTATTTCCGAGGAGGACAGGGGAGCTTTCTTT. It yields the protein CASSISEEDRGAFF.

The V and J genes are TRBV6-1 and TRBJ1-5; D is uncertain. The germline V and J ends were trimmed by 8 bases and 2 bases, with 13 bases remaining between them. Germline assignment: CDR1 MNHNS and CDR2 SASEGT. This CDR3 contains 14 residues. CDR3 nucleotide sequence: TGTGCCAGCTCACCTTGGAGTGGCAATCAGCCCCAGCATTTT. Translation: CASSPWSGNQPQHF.

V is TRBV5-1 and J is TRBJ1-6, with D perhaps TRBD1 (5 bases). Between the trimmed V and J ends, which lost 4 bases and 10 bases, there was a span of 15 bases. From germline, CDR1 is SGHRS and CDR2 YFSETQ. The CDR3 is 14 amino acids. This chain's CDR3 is CASSQQDVGSPLHF. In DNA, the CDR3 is TGCGCCAGCAGCCAACAGGACGTGGGCTCACCCCTCCACTTT.